These 32 T cell receptor beta chains share one sample of origin, sequenced in a study of blood T cell repertoires in COVID-19. The protocol was immunoSEQ multiplex PCR, while the TCRdb copy is restricted to in-frame clones and leaves out a portion. Of hundreds of thousands of clones in the sample, 70% to 85% were seen once. The sample was peripheral blood. The receptors were gathered from a woman of 80 years or more with acute or convalescent COVID-19.

This clone was counted a single time. The rearrangement links TRBV4-3 to TRBJ1-1; D is unclear. Germline-derived CDR1 and CDR2 are LGHNA and YSLEER. This CDR3 comprises 14 residues. V was shortened by 0 bases and J by 3 bases, with 8 bases between the two germline ends. CDR3 coding DNA: TGCGCCAGCAGCCAAGACGTCCGGGACACTGAAGCTTTCTTT. It specifies CASSQDVRDTEAFF.

The chain links TRBV7-2 to TRBJ1-2, with 10 bases aligning to TRBD1. The CDR3 loop spans 14 amino acids. The V gene's germline CDR1 is SGHTA and CDR2 FQGNSA. With 3 bases clipped from V and 6 bases from J, the junction kept 4 bases outside the gene matches. CDR3 in amino acids: CASSLGTGVDGYTF. The CDR3 coding sequence is TGTGCCAGCAGCTTGGGGACAGGGGTTGATGGCTACACCTTC.

This clone was found a few times. J is TRBJ1-1 and V is TRBV12-3 or TRBV12-4; a weak D match, TRBD1 (6 bases). V was clipped by 7 bases and J by 0 bases, with 9 bases between them. This CDR3 has 13 amino acids. The CDR3 here is CASITGLNTEAFF. CDR3 bases: TGTGCCAGCATTACAGGGTTGAACACTGAAGCTTTCTTT.

The chain employs TRBV28 and TRBJ1-2, with TRBD1 matching over 9 bases. V dropped 5 bases and J dropped 8; count of bases not matched to a gene: 9. The CDR3 totals 14 residues. Germline lookup yields CDR1 MDHEN and CDR2 SYDVKM. The CDR3 bases are TGTGCCAGCAGTGCCCTTGGACAGGGGCGCGGCTACACCTTC. It is translated as CASSALGQGRGYTF.

The rearrangement uses TRBV7-2 and TRBJ2-6, with a tentative D call TRBD1 (5 bases). This CDR3 is 15 amino acids long. V lost 1 base to trimming and J lost 1 base, with 5 bases between them. Germline V gives CDR1 SGHTA, CDR2 FQGNSA. The DNA of the CDR3 is TGTGCCAGCAGCTTAGGGACATCTGGGGCCAACGTCCTGACTTTC. It codes for CASSLGTSGANVLTF.

The chain combines TRBV6-2 or TRBV6-3 with TRBJ2-5; 8 positions agree with TRBD1. CDR3 size: 16 residues. V dropped 2 bases and J dropped 7; count of bases not matched to a gene: 12. The V gene's germline CDR1 is MNHEY and CDR2 SVGEGT. In nucleotides, the CDR3 is TGTGCCAGCAGTTACGGCCCGGGACAGGTTTATGGGACCCAGTACTTC. Its translation: CASSYGPGQVYGTQYF.

The chain recombines TRBV30 with TRBJ2-2; a possible D gene is TRBD1 (5 bases). The germline V and J ends were trimmed by 0 bases and 6 bases, with 8 bases remaining between them. The germline CDR1 and CDR2 sequences are GTSNPN and SVGIG (reference sequence). This CDR3 is built from 13 residues. CDR3 sequence: CAWSVQVPGELFF. CDR3 bases: TGTGCCTGGAGTGTACAGGTCCCCGGGGAGCTGTTTTTT.

The rearrangement links TRBV28 to TRBJ1-5, with no clear D. The CDR3 sequence is 13 residues long. Germline V CDR1 and CDR2: MDHEN, SYDVKM. V was cut by 4 bases and J by 4 bases, with 8 bases left in between. CDR3 in amino acids: CASSSSLNQPQHF. DNA for the CDR3: TGTGCCAGCAGTTCCTCCCTTAATCAGCCCCAGCATTTT.

The V call is TRBV14, the J call TRBJ2-7; TRBD1 matches at 9 bases. J gave up 4 bases and V 2 bases, and 15 bases lay outside the gene matches. In germline, CDR1 is SGHDN, CDR2 FVKESK. The CDR3 totals 18 residues. The chain's CDR3 is CASSQPGQGRGVSYEQYF. CDR3 sequence (DNA): TGTGCCAGCAGCCAACCGGGACAGGGCCGGGGGGTATCTTACGAGCAGTACTTC. The variable domain in full, with the rest retrieved from reference TRBV14 and TRBJ2-7, is EAGVTQFPSHSVIEKGQTVTLRCDPISGHDNLYWYRRVMGKEIKFLLHFVKESKQDESGMPNNRFLAERTGGTYSTLKVQPAELEDSGVYFCASSQPGQGRGVSYEQYFGPGTRLTVT.

The chain uses TRBV5-8 and TRBJ1-1, with D unclear. Trimming pared 1 base from V and 1 base from J, leaving 8 bases between. The CDR3 totals 14 residues. Germline CDR1 SGHTS, CDR2 YDEGEE. The CDR3 region is CASSLLGRNTEAFF. CDR3 nucleotides: TGTGCCAGCAGCTTGCTAGGAAGGAACACTGAAGCTTTCTTT. Full variable domain (outside the CDR3, taken from reference TRBV5-8 and TRBJ1-1): EAGVTQSPTHLIKTRGQQATLRCSPISGHTSVYWYQQALGLGLQFLLWYDEGEERNRGNFPPRFSGRQFPNYSSELNVNALELEDSALYLCASSLLGRNTEAFFGQGTRLTVV.

The chain recombines TRBV18 with TRBJ2-3; perhaps TRBD2 as D (6 bases). The CDR3 contains 15 residues. The V gene's germline CDR1 is KGHSH and CDR2 LQKENI. With 2 bases removed from V and 4 bases from J, the gap between germline ends came to 13 bases. In DNA, the CDR3 is TGTGCCAGCTCACCAACTTTGGGACTCGCAGATACGCAGTATTTT. Residues: CASSPTLGLADTQYF.

The chain combines TRBV7-7 with TRBJ2-1; the D gene is possibly TRBD1 (5 bases). From germline, CDR1 is SSHAT and CDR2 FNYEAQ (reference sequence). The CDR3 covers 15 residues. Trimming pared 1 base from V and 4 bases from J, leaving 11 bases between. Here the CDR3 reads CASSLDGSGYNEQFF. CDR3 bases: TGTGCCAGCAGCTTAGACGGATCAGGGTACAATGAGCAGTTCTTC.

This clone was seen only a few times. The rearrangement joins TRBV10-3 to TRBJ1-3, with D unresolved. This CDR3 contains 16 residues. V lost 3 bases and J lost 2, with 14 bases in between. Germline V gene sequence: CDR1 ENHRY, CDR2 SYGVKD. CDR3 sequence reads: CAISEGSLAAGNTIYF. DNA for the CDR3: TGTGCCATCAGTGAAGGATCCCTTGCGGCTGGAAACACCATATATTTT.

The chain has TRBV28 and TRBJ2-2; weak D call: TRBD2 (5 bases). Trimming left V 6 bases short and J 0 bases short, with 11 bases between. Germline V gene sequence: CDR1 MDHEN, CDR2 SYDVKM. The CDR3 sequence is 15 residues long. The CDR3 nucleotides read TGTGCCAGCAGCCGAGCGAGGGCGAACACCGGGGAGCTGTTTTTT. This translates into CASSRARANTGELFF. The complete variable domain, with remaining parts taken from reference TRBV28 and TRBJ2-2, reads DVKVTQSSRYLVKRTGEKVFLECVQDMDHENMFWYRQDPGLGLRLIYFSYDVKMKEKGDIPEGYSVSREKKERFSLILESASTNQTSMYLCASSRARANTGELFFGEGSRLTVL.

The rearrangement uses TRBV4-1 and TRBJ1-6; D ambiguous. Germline V lookup: CDR1 MGHRA, CDR2 YSYEKL. This CDR3 comprises 14 residues. The V and J ends lost 0 bases and 6 bases respectively, with 6 bases between them. CDR3 in amino acids: CASSQDPFNSPLHF. The CDR3 DNA follows: TGCGCCAGCAGCCAAGATCCTTTTAATTCACCCCTCCACTTT.

Remarks on this clone: This CDR3 is also generated by other DNA sequences in the sample. The chain joins TRBV19 to TRBJ1-2; a weak D match, TRBD1 (5 bases). The V gene's germline CDR1 is LNHDA and CDR2 SQIVND (reference sequence). V was clipped by 3 bases and J by 2 bases, with 7 bases between them. The CDR3 is made up of 13 amino acids. DNA for the CDR3: TGTGCCAGTAGTATTCCAGGGAACTATGGCTACACCTTC. Residues: CASSIPGNYGYTF.

This clone has more than one count but fewer than ten. V gene TRBV18 combines with J gene TRBJ2-2; perhaps TRBD1 as D (5 bases). V shed 7 bases and J shed 4 bases, with 13 bases lying between them. This CDR3 contains 14 residues. Per germline, CDR1 KGHSH and CDR2 LQKENI. CDR3 in DNA: TGTGCCAGCTGCCATCAGGGTAGCACCGGGGAGCTGTTTTTT. It yields the protein CASCHQGSTGELFF.

The sample holds a few counts of this clone. The chain is built from TRBV7-9 and TRBJ2-7, with TRBD1 identical over 9 bases. The germline gives CDR1 SEHNR, CDR2 FQNEAQ (reference sequence). This CDR3 comprises 14 residues. After removal of 3 bases from V and 4 bases from J, the junction contained 4 bases not matched to a gene. The CDR3 loop reads CASSLDRGFYEQYF. CDR3 nucleotides: TGTGCCAGCAGCTTGGACAGGGGATTTTACGAGCAGTACTTC.

J is TRBJ2-5 and V is TRBV7-6, with 7 bases aligning to TRBD2. Germline V lookup: CDR1 SGHVS, CDR2 FNYEAQ. This CDR3 region has 15 residues. The trim removed 1 base at V and 6 bases at J, leaving 8 bases unmatched. The CDR3 coding sequence is TGTGCCAGCAGCTTAGAACTGGGCGGGAGACAGACCCAGTACTTC. Amino acids: CASSLELGGRQTQYF.

The chain carries TRBV21-1 and TRBJ2-7; TRBD2 reflects the table's D call only, with no check against the DNA. TRBV21-1 is labeled a pseudogene. There are 17 residues in the CDR3. The CDR3 region has the DNA TGTGCCAGCAGCGAATCCGCTAGCGCTCGAAACAATTACGAGCAGTACTTC. It is translated as CASSESASARNNYEQYF.

This sequence joins TRBV5-4 and TRBJ2-7; the match to TRBD2 covers 8 bases. Germline-derived CDR1 and CDR2 are SGHNT and YYREEE (reference sequence). V dropped 0 bases and J dropped 7; count of bases not matched to a gene: 15. The CDR3 length is 17 residues. For the CDR3, the DNA is TGTGCCAGCAGCTTGGGGGCCCTGCGGGGGGCGCTCCAAGAGCAGTACTTC. Protein sequence: CASSLGALRGALQEQYF.

The chain employs TRBV19 and TRBJ2-7; 9 bases fit TRBD1. Germline V lookup: CDR1 LNHDA, CDR2 SQIVND (reference sequence). Trimming at V came to 5 bases and at J to 3 bases, leaving 8 bases not matched to a gene. The CDR3 runs to 15 residues. Here the CDR3 reads CASSGVGTGIYEQYF. The CDR3 DNA reads TGTGCCAGTAGTGGGGTGGGGACAGGGATCTACGAGCAGTACTTC. The variable domain in full, completed from reference TRBV19 and TRBJ2-7, reads DGGITQSPKYLFRKEGQNVTLSCEQNLNHDAMYWYRQDPGQGLRLIYYSQIVNDFQKGDIAEGYSVSREKKESFPLTVTSAQKNPTAFYLCASSGVGTGIYEQYFGPGTRLTVT.

The rearrangement uses TRBV18 and TRBJ2-1; 13 bases line up with TRBD2. The germline gives CDR1 KGHSH, CDR2 LQKENI. CDR3 length equals 15 residues. The junction had 8 bases not matched to a gene; V was cut back by 6 bases and J by 9 bases. The CDR3 reads CASSHGTSGTGEQFF. CDR3 nucleotide sequence: TGTGCCAGCTCGCACGGGACTAGCGGGACAGGTGAGCAGTTCTTC.

The rearrangement joins TRBV18 to TRBJ1-2, with D maybe TRBD1 (5 bases). Germline values: CDR1 KGHSH, CDR2 LQKENI. V dropped 6 bases and J dropped 4 bases, with 12 bases sitting between them. This CDR3 is 13 amino acids long. CDR3 amino acids: CASSFDSGYGYTF. The CDR3 nucleotides read TGTGCCAGCTCGTTTGACAGTGGCTATGGCTACACCTTC.

CDR3 DNA sequence: TGTGCCAGCAGTTTCGGCAGCGGCGGAAACACCATATATTTT. This translates into CASSFGSGGNTIYF. The chain uses TRBV27 and TRBJ1-3; D not certain. The germline gives CDR1 MNHEY, CDR2 SMNVEV (reference sequence). Trimming took 3 bases from V and 4 from J, leaving 10 bases between them. This CDR3 comprises 14 residues.

The chain combines TRBV11-2 with TRBJ1-1, with no clear D. CDR1 is SGHAT and CDR2 is FQNNGV in the germline V gene. The ends were cut back, 8 bases at V and 1 base at J, with 8 bases in the middle. The CDR3 extends over 12 amino acids. The CDR3 region is CASGQQNTEAFF. CDR3 coding DNA: TGTGCCAGCGGGCAACAGAACACTGAAGCTTTCTTT. The full variable domain, with the rest looked up from reference TRBV11-2 and TRBJ1-1, is EAGVAQSPRYKIIEKRQSVAFWCNPISGHATLYWYQQILGQGPKLLIQFQNNGVVDDSQLPKDRFSAERLKGVDSTLKIQPAKLEDSAVYLCASGQQNTEAFFGQGTRLTVV.

This clone was detected only a few times. The rearrangement joins TRBV28 to TRBJ1-5, with no clear D. Per the germline V gene, CDR1 is MDHEN and CDR2 is SYDVKM. Between the trimmed V and J ends, which lost 3 bases and 5 bases, there was a span of 5 bases. The CDR3 has 12 residues. The DNA of the CDR3 is TGTGCCAGCAGTTTGTCAGATCAGCCCCAGCATTTT. Translation gives CASSLSDQPQHF.

The chain employs TRBV6-2 or TRBV6-3 and TRBJ2-3; 9 nucleotides match TRBD1. Unmatched junction bases numbered 10, after V lost 0 bases and J lost 3 bases. This CDR3 has 18 amino acids. Germline-derived CDR1 and CDR2 are MNHEY and SVGEGT. CDR3 nucleotides: TGTGCCAGCAGTTACTCAGGGTCCGGACAGGGGAGGACAGATACGCAGTATTTT. Encoded protein: CASSYSGSGQGRTDTQYF.

The chain recombines TRBV5-1 with TRBJ2-7; possibly TRBD1 for D (6 bases). Germline loops: CDR1 SGHRS, CDR2 YFSETQ. Trimming pared 0 bases from V and 1 base from J, leaving 8 bases between. The CDR3 sequence is 14 residues long. CDR3 sequence reads: CASSLGTASYEQYF. CDR3 DNA sequence: TGCGCCAGCAGCTTGGGGACAGCATCCTACGAGCAGTACTTC.

The genes are TRBV5-1 and TRBJ1-1; D is uncertain. The germline V gene encodes CDR1 SGHRS and CDR2 YFSETQ. With 3 bases removed from V and 1 base from J, the gap between germline ends came to 7 bases. There are 13 residues in the CDR3. CDR3 sequence: CASSYRENTEAFF. Here the CDR3 DNA reads TGCGCCAGCAGCTACCGGGAGAACACTGAAGCTTTCTTT.

The rearrangement uses TRBV4-1 and TRBJ2-2; TRBD2 matches at 8 bases. There are 17 residues in the CDR3. Germline CDR1 is MGHRA and CDR2 is YSYEKL. V shed 4 bases, J shed 5 bases, and the junction held 12 bases outside the gene matches. DNA of the CDR3: TGCGCCAGCAGCCCTACGGGGGGCGGGGGGCCTACCGGGGAGCTGTTTTTT. Protein product: CASSPTGGGGPTGELFF.

V gene TRBV19 combines with J gene TRBJ2-5; unclear D gene. From germline, CDR1 is LNHDA and CDR2 SQIVND (reference sequence). The CDR3 covers 13 residues. With 3 bases removed from V and 2 bases from J, the gap between germline ends came to 7 bases. DNA for the CDR3: TGTGCCAGTAGTATCAACGGGCAAGAGACCCAGTACTTC. Its translation: CASSINGQETQYF.